This TCR beta chain was obtained from a study of persistence of HIV-infected CD4 T cells. As regards this clone: The antigen remains undetermined.

This was the immunoSEQ version 4 assay in survey mode. Some clones are missing from TCRdb's copy, which holds only in-frame ones; the method was immunoSEQ multiplex PCR. The profile shows tens of thousands of clones, roughly four fifths of them singletons. Overlapping HIV-1 Gag 15-mer peptides at roughly 1 ug per peptide per mL were used. Memory cells lacking CD40L and CD69 with high CD45RO were sorted. For at least 4 years, plasma HIV-1 RNA was undetectable (<50 copies/mL). CD4+ T cell counts exceeded 400 cells/uL; CMV serology was positive. Germline CDR1 reads GTSNPN; CDR2 reads SVGIG (reference sequence). The CDR3 length is 15 residues. The V segment lost 3 bases and the J segment 3 bases; nucleotides outside the gene matches: 7.

The sample consisted of CD4+ T cells sorted from PBMCs after approximately 18-hour stimulation, taken from a patient who received antiretroviral therapy. This chain uses TRBV30 with TRBJ1-2, with 10 nucleotides matching TRBD1. The receptor comes from an adult woman with HIV who was CMV-seropositive. CDR3 region: CAWRLGTGEHYGYTF. CDR3 sequence (DNA): TGTGCCTGGAGATTAGGGACAGGGGAGCACTATGGCTACACCTTC.